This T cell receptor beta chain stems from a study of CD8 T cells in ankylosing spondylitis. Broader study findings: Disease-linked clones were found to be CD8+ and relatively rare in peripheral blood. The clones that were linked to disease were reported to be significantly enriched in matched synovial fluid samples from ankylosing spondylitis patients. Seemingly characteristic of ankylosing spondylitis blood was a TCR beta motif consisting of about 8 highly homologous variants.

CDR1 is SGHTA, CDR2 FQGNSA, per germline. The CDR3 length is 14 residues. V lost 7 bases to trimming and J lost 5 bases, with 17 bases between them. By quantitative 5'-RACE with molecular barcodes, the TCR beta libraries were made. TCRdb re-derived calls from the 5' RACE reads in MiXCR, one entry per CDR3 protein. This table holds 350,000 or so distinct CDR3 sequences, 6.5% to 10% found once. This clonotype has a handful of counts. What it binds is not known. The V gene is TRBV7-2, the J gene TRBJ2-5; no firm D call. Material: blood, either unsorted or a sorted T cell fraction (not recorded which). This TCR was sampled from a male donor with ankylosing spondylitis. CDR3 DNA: TGTGCCAGCACCTCCCCTACAGATTGGGAGACCCAGTACTTC. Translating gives CASTSPTDWETQYF.